Below are 32 T cell receptor beta chains sequenced from a single sample in a study of T cell responses to AZD1222 COVID-19 vaccine. The method was immunoSEQ multiplex PCR; TCRdb's version includes in-frame clones alone and lacks a portion of them. The sample has about 140,000 clones, 89% seen once. The source material was peripheral blood, sampled on day 0 of AZD1222 vaccination. The source of these receptors is an adult in good health.

This chain connects TRBV28 to TRBJ1-2; D is possibly TRBD1 (5 bases). In germline, CDR1 is MDHEN, CDR2 SYDVKM. CDR3 length equals 15 residues. Trimming cost V 6 bases and J 4 bases, with 18 bases left between them. DNA of the CDR3: TGTGCCAGCAGCCAGGGACCCTCCGGGCCCTATGGCTACACCTTC. Translating gives CASSQGPSGPYGYTF.

The V gene is TRBV5-4, the J gene TRBJ1-6; weak D call: TRBD1 (5 bases). From germline, CDR1 is SGHNT and CDR2 YYREEE (reference sequence). V lost 3 bases to trimming and J lost 7 bases, with 14 bases between them. The CDR3 loop spans 15 amino acids. In DNA, the CDR3 is TGTGCCAGCAGCTATCAGGGCCTGCTCAATTCACCCCTCCACTTT. Translating it yields CASSYQGLLNSPLHF.

This sequence joins TRBV27 and TRBJ1-2; D is possibly TRBD1 (5 bases). With 2 bases removed from V and 6 bases from J, the gap between germline ends came to 16 bases. Germline CDR1 reads MNHEY; CDR2 reads SMNVEV (reference sequence). CDR3 size: 15 residues. The CDR3 is CASSLAGFRDDGYTF. DNA for the CDR3: TGTGCCAGCAGTTTAGCGGGTTTCAGGGATGATGGCTACACCTTC.

J is TRBJ1-5 and V is TRBV7-9; tentatively, D is TRBD1 (6 bases). Per germline, CDR1 SEHNR and CDR2 FQNEAQ (reference sequence). CDR3 length equals 13 residues. The V end was cut by 5 bases, the J end by 10 bases, with 15 bases between. CDR3 amino acids: CASSPQGLIPQHF. As DNA, the CDR3 is TGTGCCAGCAGCCCACAGGGCTTGATCCCCCAGCATTTT. The full variable domain, rest sourced from reference TRBV7-9 and TRBJ1-5, is DTGVSQNPRHKITKRGQNVTFRCDPISEHNRLYWYRQTLGQGPEFLTYFQNEAQLEKSRLLSDRFSAERPKGSFSTLEIQRTEQGDSAMYLCASSPQGLIPQHFGDGTRLSIL.

This chain uses TRBV6-1 with TRBJ1-5; D call uncertain. The germline V gene has CDR1 MNHNS and CDR2 SASEGT. The CDR3 loop spans 14 amino acids. V gave up 3 bases and J gave up 4 bases, with 10 bases separating them. The CDR3 sequence: CASSEYSPNQPQHF. CDR3 coding DNA: TGTGCCAGCAGTGAGTATTCCCCTAATCAGCCCCAGCATTTT.

This chain connects TRBV29-1 to TRBJ2-2; D is perhaps TRBD1 (6 bases). The germline V and J ends were trimmed by 7 bases and 5 bases, with 20 bases remaining between them. Germline values: CDR1 SQVTM, CDR2 ANQGSEA. This CDR3 has 15 amino acids. This CDR3 reads CSARISTGTTGELFF. CDR3 DNA sequence: TGCAGCGCCCGAATAAGCACAGGGACAACCGGGGAGCTGTTTTTT.

The V gene is TRBV6-5, the J gene TRBJ2-2, with a tentative D call TRBD1 (7 bases). The ends were cut back, 6 bases at V and 6 bases at J, with 11 bases in the middle. Germline V CDR1 and CDR2: MNHEY, SVGAGI. The CDR3 consists of 13 residues. The CDR3 region has the DNA TGTGCCAGCAGCGCAGGGGGGTCCGGGGAGCTGTTTTTT. It yields the protein CASSAGGSGELFF.

This clone was picked up a small number of times. This chain links TRBV2 with TRBJ2-2; 7 bases are shared with TRBD1. The CDR3 runs 16 residues. Germline V gene data show CDR1 as SNHLY and CDR2 as FYNNEI. Germline trimming cut 6 bases from V and 5 bases from J; bases unmatched to any gene: 12. The CDR3 DNA follows: TGTGCCAGCAGCCATCACCACAGGGGAAGAACCGGGGAGCTGTTTTTT. Protein sequence: CASSHHHRGRTGELFF.

V and J are TRBV28 and TRBJ1-2; D perhaps matches TRBD1 (5 bases). Trimming left V 6 bases short and J 5 bases short, with 16 bases between. Germline-derived CDR1 and CDR2 are MDHEN and SYDVKM. CDR3 size: 14 residues. The CDR3: CASRARGEIYGYTF. CDR3 DNA sequence: TGTGCCAGCAGGGCCCGGGGCGAAATATATGGCTACACCTTC.

The chain recombines TRBV6-1 with TRBJ2-2; weak D call: TRBD1 (5 bases). With 2 bases removed from V and 4 bases from J, the gap between germline ends came to 11 bases. The germline V gene encodes CDR1 MNHNS and CDR2 SASEGT. The CDR3 is made up of 15 amino acids. CDR3 nucleotide sequence: TGTGCCAGCAGTGAAACGGACATGGGCACCGGGGAGCTGTTTTTT. Translation: CASSETDMGTGELFF.

This clone has only a few counts. The genes are TRBV5-6 and TRBJ2-5, with unresolved D. The CDR3 loop spans 14 amino acids. With 0 bases removed from V and 2 bases from J, the gap between germline ends came to 8 bases. Germline CDR1 and CDR2: SGHDT and YYEEEE. CDR3 in DNA: TGTGCCAGCAGCTTGGGAGGAGCACAAGAGACCCAGTACTTC. This translates into CASSLGGAQETQYF.

This clone was detected only a few times. The chain links TRBV4-2 to TRBJ1-6; TRBD1 might be the D (5 bases). CDR3 length: 18 amino acids. V was clipped by 0 bases and J by 0 bases, with 12 bases between them. Per the germline V gene, CDR1 is LGHNA and CDR2 is YNFKEQ. CDR3 loop: CASSQDGAPSSYNSPLHF. The CDR3 nucleotides are TGTGCCAGCAGCCAAGATGGGGCGCCGAGCTCCTATAATTCACCCCTCCACTTT.

This chain joins TRBV7-2 and TRBJ1-2; D remains unclear. CDR1 is SGHTA, CDR2 FQGNSA, per germline. V was pared by 3 bases and J by 0 bases, with 8 bases between. The CDR3 loop spans 14 amino acids. CDR3 DNA sequence: TGTGCCAGCAGCTTTTCCAATTCTAACTATGGCTACACCTTC. Its protein is CASSFSNSNYGYTF.

This clone was seen just once. V is TRBV5-4 and J is TRBJ1-1; D is perhaps TRBD1 (6 bases). CDR3 length: 16 residues. Trimming cost V 2 bases and J 0 bases, with 14 bases left between them. The V gene's germline CDR1 is SGHNT and CDR2 YYREEE (reference sequence). CDR3 sequence (DNA): TGTGCCAGCAGCTTAAAGGGACACCGGATGAACACTGAAGCTTTCTTT. Translating it yields CASSLKGHRMNTEAFF. Supplemented by reference TRBV5-4 and TRBJ1-1, the full variable domain reads ETGVTQSPTHLIKTRGQQVTLRCSSQSGHNTVSWYQQALGQGPQFIFQYYREEENGRGNFPPRFSGLQFPNYSSELNVNALELDDSALYLCASSLKGHRMNTEAFFGQGTRLTVV.

This clone is a singleton in its sample. The chain links TRBV29-1 to TRBJ1-2, with 9 bases matching TRBD1. CDR3 length: 15 amino acids. Germline values: CDR1 SQVTM, CDR2 ANQGSEA. J gave up 7 bases and V 2 bases, and 11 bases lay outside the gene matches. The CDR3 DNA reads TGCAGCGTTGAAAGCCGGGACAGGGAAAATTTTGGCTACACCTTC. Amino acids: CSVESRDRENFGYTF.

The chain carries TRBV7-2 and TRBJ1-6; no reliable D call. CDR1 and CDR2 (germline): SGHTA, FQGNSA. The CDR3 covers 11 residues. V lost 2 bases and J lost 12, with 5 bases in between. The CDR3 region is CASSLRGPLHF. The CDR3 DNA sequence: TGTGCCAGCAGCTTAAGAGGACCCCTCCACTTT.

The chain joins TRBV27 to TRBJ1-6; D may be TRBD1 (6 bases). The germline V gene encodes CDR1 MNHEY and CDR2 SMNVEV (reference sequence). This CDR3 contains 15 residues. V was pared by 2 bases and J by 8 bases, with 13 bases between. The CDR3 DNA follows: TGTGCCAGCAGTTTACAGGGGAATATAGATTCACCCCTCCACTTT. The encoded protein is CASSLQGNIDSPLHF.

The genes are TRBV30 and TRBJ1-5; D unclear. Trimming took off 3 bases at V and 6 bases at J, with 15 bases between the two ends. CDR3 length: 14 residues. Germline lookup yields CDR1 GTSNPN and CDR2 SVGIG (reference sequence). CDR3 region: CAWRVPDFSQPQHF. The CDR3 coding sequence is TGTGCCTGGAGGGTGCCAGATTTCTCTCAGCCCCAGCATTTT.

This clone is a singleton in its sample. The V gene is TRBV6-5, the J gene TRBJ1-4; the D gene is possibly TRBD1 (5 bases). V shed 0 bases and J shed 4 bases, with 9 bases lying between them. Per the germline V gene, CDR1 is MNHEY and CDR2 is SVGAGI. The CDR3 length is 15 residues. The CDR3 sequence: CASSYSGTLNEKLFF. In nucleotides, the CDR3 is TGTGCCAGCAGTTACTCAGGGACCCTTAATGAAAAACTGTTTTTT.

V is TRBV7-8 and J is TRBJ2-3; tentative D call: TRBD2 (5 bases). The CDR3 is 16 residues long. Trimming pared 5 bases from V and 0 bases from J, leaving 15 bases between. Germline CDR1 and CDR2: SGHVS and FQNEAQ. The chain's CDR3 is CASSRNGIFSTDTQYF. The CDR3 region has the DNA TGTGCCAGCAGCCGTAACGGGATTTTTAGCACAGATACGCAGTATTTT.

This chain joins TRBV15 and TRBJ1-3, with D unresolved. The CDR3 contains 15 residues. Trimming removed 0 bases at V and 2 bases at J, with 8 bases between. CDR1 and CDR2 (germline): LNHNV, YYDKDF (reference sequence). CDR3 nucleotide sequence: TGTGCCACCAGCAGAGATCGTACTACTGGAAACACCATATATTTT. Translation: CATSRDRTTGNTIYF.

The V call is TRBV7-9, the J call TRBJ1-5; no firm D call. Germline values: CDR1 SEHNR, CDR2 FQNEAQ (reference sequence). V was trimmed by 0 bases and J by 3 bases, leaving 6 bases between them. The CDR3 spans 14 residues. CDR3 residues: CASSLAGINQPQHF. The CDR3 DNA sequence: TGTGCCAGCAGCTTAGCCGGGATCAATCAGCCCCAGCATTTT. The full variable domain, completed using reference TRBV7-9 and TRBJ1-5, is DTGVSQNPRHKITKRGQNVTFRCDPISEHNRLYWYRQTLGQGPEFLTYFQNEAQLEKSRLLSDRFSAERPKGSFSTLEIQRTEQGDSAMYLCASSLAGINQPQHFGDGTRLSIL.

The CDR3 sequence: CASSLGVVVGVNYGYTF. The CDR3 region has the DNA TGTGCCAGCAGCTTGGGGGTAGTCGTCGGGGTTAACTATGGCTACACCTTC. This sequence joins TRBV5-4 and TRBJ1-2; no reliable D call. Germline CDR1 and CDR2: SGHNT and YYREEE (reference sequence). The CDR3 spans 17 residues. Trimming removed 0 bases from V and 1 base from J, with 16 bases in between.

DNA for the CDR3: TGTGCCAGCAGTGAGGACAGGGCCCTCCTAGGAGAGCAGTACTTC. It translates to CASSEDRALLGEQYF. The rearrangement uses TRBV2 and TRBJ2-7, with 8 bases identical to TRBD1. This CDR3 has 15 amino acids. The germline gives CDR1 SNHLY, CDR2 FYNNEI. After removal of 3 bases from V and 7 bases from J, the junction contained 11 bases not matched to a gene.

The chain employs TRBV13 and TRBJ2-3; no clear D. The germline V gene has CDR1 PRHDT and CDR2 FYEKMQ (reference sequence). The CDR3 loop spans 13 amino acids. Between the trimmed V and J ends, which lost 5 bases and 2 bases, there was a span of 8 bases. The CDR3 is CASSPRNTDTQYF. The CDR3 DNA follows: TGTGCCAGCAGCCCCAGGAACACAGATACGCAGTATTTT.

The V gene is TRBV29-1, the J gene TRBJ2-7; 7 positions agree with TRBD2. Unmatched junction bases numbered 5, after V lost 6 bases and J lost 0 bases. CDR1 is SQVTM, CDR2 ANQGSEA, per germline. This CDR3 comprises 13 residues. The CDR3 DNA follows: TGCAGCGTCGGTGGGGGGGTCTCCTACGAGCAGTACTTC. Translation gives CSVGGGVSYEQYF.

In DNA form, the CDR3 reads TGTGCCAGCAGTGATGGGATAGGGAACACTGAAGCTTTCTTT. Protein product: CASSDGIGNTEAFF. The chain combines TRBV25-1 with TRBJ1-1; D is uncertain. Trimming cost V 3 bases and J 1 base, with 9 bases left between them. Germline V gene data show CDR1 as MGHDK and CDR2 as SYGVNS. The CDR3 has 14 amino acids.

The CDR3 region is CASSERRDFNYGYTF. CDR3 bases: TGCGCCAGCAGTGAACGACGGGATTTTAACTATGGCTACACCTTC. The chain links TRBV10-1 to TRBJ1-2; D is ambiguous. V shed 3 bases and J shed 1 base, with 12 bases lying between them. Per the germline V gene, CDR1 is WNHNN and CDR2 is SYGVQD (reference sequence). The CDR3 sequence is 15 residues long.

This chain uses TRBV28 with TRBJ2-5; 7 bases line up with TRBD2. With V trimmed by 5 bases and J by 0 bases, 9 bases remained unmatched. The length of the CDR3 is 16 residues. The germline CDR1 and CDR2 sequences are MDHEN and SYDVKM. CDR3 bases: TGTGCCAGCAGTCCCCACGTAAGCGGGAACCAAGAGACCCAGTACTTC. Translating it yields CASSPHVSGNQETQYF.

This sequence joins TRBV4-1 and TRBJ2-1; D may be TRBD2 (6 bases). Germline CDR1 reads MGHRA; CDR2 reads YSYEKL. This CDR3 has 14 residues. V dropped 1 base and J dropped 10 bases, with 14 bases sitting between them. CDR3 sequence: CASSQGDSGDEQFF. For the CDR3, the DNA is TGCGCCAGCAGCCAAGGGGATAGCGGAGACGAGCAGTTCTTC.

The chain recombines TRBV6-5 with TRBJ2-6; D unclear. The CDR3 runs to 15 residues. V was shortened by 2 bases and J by 0 bases, with 5 bases between the two germline ends. The germline V gene encodes CDR1 MNHEY and CDR2 SVGAGI. This chain's CDR3 is CASSYVASGANVLTF. In DNA, the CDR3 is TGTGCCAGCAGTTACGTCGCCTCTGGGGCCAACGTCCTGACTTTC.

The chain links TRBV5-4 to TRBJ2-7; 8 nucleotides agree with TRBD1. From germline, CDR1 is SGHNT and CDR2 YYREEE (reference sequence). The CDR3 totals 15 residues. V was pared by 4 bases and J by 3 bases, with 9 bases of the junction left unmatched. CDR3 bases: TGTGCCAGCAGCACGCCGACAGGGGCGGGCTACGAGCAGTACTTC. Protein product: CASSTPTGAGYEQYF.